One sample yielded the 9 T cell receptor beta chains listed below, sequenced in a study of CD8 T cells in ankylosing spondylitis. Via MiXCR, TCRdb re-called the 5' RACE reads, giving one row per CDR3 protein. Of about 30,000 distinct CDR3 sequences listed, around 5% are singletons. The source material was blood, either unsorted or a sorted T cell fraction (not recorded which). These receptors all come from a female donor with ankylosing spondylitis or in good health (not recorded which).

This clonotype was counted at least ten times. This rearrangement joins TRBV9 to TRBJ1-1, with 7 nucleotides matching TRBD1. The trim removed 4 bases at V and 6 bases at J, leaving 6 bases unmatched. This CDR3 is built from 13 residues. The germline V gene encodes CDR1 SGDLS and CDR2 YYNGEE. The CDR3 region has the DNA TGTGCCAGCAGCACGGGACAGACGGCTGAAGCTTTCTTT. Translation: CASSTGQTAEAFF.

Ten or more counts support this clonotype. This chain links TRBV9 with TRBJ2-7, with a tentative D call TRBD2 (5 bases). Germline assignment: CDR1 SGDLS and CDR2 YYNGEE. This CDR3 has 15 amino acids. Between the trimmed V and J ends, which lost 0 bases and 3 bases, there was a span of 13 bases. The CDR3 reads CASSVGVANIYEQYF. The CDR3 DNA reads TGTGCCAGCAGCGTAGGGGTAGCGAATATCTACGAGCAGTACTTC. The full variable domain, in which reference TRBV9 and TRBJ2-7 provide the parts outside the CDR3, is DSGVTQTPKHLITATGQRVTLRCSPRSGDLSVYWYQQSLDQGLQFLIQYYNGEERAKGNILERFSAQQFPDLHSELNLSSLELGDSALYFCASSVGVANIYEQYFGPGTRLTVT.

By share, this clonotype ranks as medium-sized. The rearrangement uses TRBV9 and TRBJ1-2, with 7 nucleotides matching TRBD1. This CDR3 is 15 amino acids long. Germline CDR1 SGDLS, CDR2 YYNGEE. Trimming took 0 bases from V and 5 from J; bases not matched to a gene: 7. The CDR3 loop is CASSVASQGRYGYTF. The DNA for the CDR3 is TGTGCCAGCAGCGTAGCTTCACAGGGGAGGTATGGCTACACCTTC.

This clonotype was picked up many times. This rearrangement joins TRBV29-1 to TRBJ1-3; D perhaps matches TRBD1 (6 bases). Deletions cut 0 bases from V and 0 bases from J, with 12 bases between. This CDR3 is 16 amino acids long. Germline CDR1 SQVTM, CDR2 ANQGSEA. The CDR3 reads CSVEERGVSSGNTIYF. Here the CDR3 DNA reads TGCAGCGTTGAAGAGAGGGGGGTCAGCTCTGGAAACACCATATATTTT. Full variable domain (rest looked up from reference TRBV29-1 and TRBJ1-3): SAVISQKPSRDICQRGTSLTIQCQVDSQVTMMFWYRQQPGQSLTLIATANQGSEATYESGFVIDKFPISRPNLTFSTLTVSNMSPEDSSIYLCSVEERGVSSGNTIYFGEGSWLTVV.

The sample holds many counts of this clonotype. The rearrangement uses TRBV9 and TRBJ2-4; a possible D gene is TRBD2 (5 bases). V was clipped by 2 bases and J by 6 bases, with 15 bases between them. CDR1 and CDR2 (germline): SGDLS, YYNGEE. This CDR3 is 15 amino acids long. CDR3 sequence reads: CASSVTDRRGNIQYF. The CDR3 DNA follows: TGTGCCAGCAGCGTCACGGACCGCCGGGGAAACATTCAGTACTTC.

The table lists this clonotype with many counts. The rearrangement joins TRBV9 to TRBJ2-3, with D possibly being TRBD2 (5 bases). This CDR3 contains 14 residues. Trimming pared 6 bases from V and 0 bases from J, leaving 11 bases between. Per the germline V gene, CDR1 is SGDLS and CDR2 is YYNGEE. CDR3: CASTYLASTDTQYF. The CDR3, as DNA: TGTGCCAGCACATACCTAGCTAGCACAGATACGCAGTATTTT.

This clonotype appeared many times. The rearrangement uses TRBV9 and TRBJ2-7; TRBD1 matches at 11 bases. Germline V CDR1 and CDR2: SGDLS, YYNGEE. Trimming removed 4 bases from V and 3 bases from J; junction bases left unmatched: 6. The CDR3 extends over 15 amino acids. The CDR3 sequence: CASSPHGTGGYEQYF. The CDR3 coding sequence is TGTGCCAGCAGCCCCCATGGGACAGGGGGCTACGAGCAGTACTTC.

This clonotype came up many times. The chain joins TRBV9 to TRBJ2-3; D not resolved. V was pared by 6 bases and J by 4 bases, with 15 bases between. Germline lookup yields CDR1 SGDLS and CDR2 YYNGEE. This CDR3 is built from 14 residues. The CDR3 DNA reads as TGTGCCAGCAACGACGACATCGTACCAGATACGCAGTATTTT. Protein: CASNDDIVPDTQYF.

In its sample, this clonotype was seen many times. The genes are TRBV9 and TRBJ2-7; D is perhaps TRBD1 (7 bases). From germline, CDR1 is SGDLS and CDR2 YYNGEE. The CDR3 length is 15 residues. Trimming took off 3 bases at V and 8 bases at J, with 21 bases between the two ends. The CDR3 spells CASSEEGQPTTKQYF. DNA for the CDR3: TGTGCCAGCAGCGAGGAGGGACAGCCAACTACGAAGCAGTACTTC.